This TCR beta chain was documented in a study of spatial heterogeneity in lung cancer. About the research overall: Among detected sequences, beta-chain ones consistently exceeded alpha-chain ones in number.

Time point defined: sample taken at primary tumor resection. Whole RNA came from tumor, nontumor lung or frozen PBMC and was sequenced without being sorted. 72 TRACERx patients with early, untreated non-small cell lung cancer donated samples. This clonotype has just a few counts. What it binds is unknown. TCRdb independently ran MiXCR on the 5' RACE reads; one entry per CDR3 protein. This table holds under 75,000 distinct CDR3 sequences, more than 10% found once. Overall study results and limits: TCRs found ubiquitously expanded in tumor appeared in blood more at resection than at follow-up.

The specimen comprised PBMCs, sampled at surgery. The receptor comes from a male donor with early-stage non-small cell lung cancer.

The CDR3 bases are TGTGCCAGCATCATGCAGGGCGGCACAGATACGCAGTATTTT. This translates into CASIMQGGTDTQYF. The chain is built from TRBV28 and TRBJ2-3, with D possibly being TRBD1 (5 bases). CDR1 and CDR2 from the germline V gene are MDHEN and SYDVKM. The CDR3 is made up of 14 amino acids. V was shortened by 7 bases and J by 1 base, with 12 bases between the two germline ends.